The 20 T cell receptor beta chains below come from one sample, sequenced in a study of shared clonotypes between healthy human individuals. This table comes from immunoSEQ multiplex PCR, and its TCRdb copy is limited to in-frame clones, with some not included. The data show more than 900,000 clones, with more than 75% seen just once and 0.6% to 0.7% held by the top ten. The specimen was memory CD4+ T cells from PBMCs. Noted subset: CD45RA-negative fraction. These receptor sequences come from a man between 18 and 35 years old in good health. Some clones in this sample may be carry-over from other donors' samples.

The chain recombines TRBV2 with TRBJ2-6; TRBD1 might be the D (5 bases). The length of the CDR3 is 16 residues. V was shortened by 6 bases and J by 2 bases, with 14 bases between the two germline ends. CDR1 and CDR2 from the germline V gene are SNHLY and FYNNEI. The CDR3 reads CASRQGSGAGANVLTF. The CDR3 region has the DNA TGTGCCAGCAGGCAGGGTTCGGGTGCTGGGGCCAACGTCCTGACTTTC.

A few counts support this clone. This chain links TRBV18 with TRBJ1-1; D is ambiguous. Germline-derived CDR1 and CDR2 are KGHSH and LQKENI. This CDR3 is built from 13 residues. Trimming left V 3 bases short and J 5 bases short, with 10 bases between. In DNA form, the CDR3 reads TGTGCCAGCTCACCCAATGGGAGGACTGAAGCTTTCTTT. It is translated as CASSPNGRTEAFF.

This clone was counted a few times. V and J are TRBV7-2 and TRBJ1-2; D uncertain. Deletions cut 4 bases from V and 2 bases from J, with 17 bases between. CDR3 length: 16 residues. Germline CDR1 is SGHTA and CDR2 is FQGNSA. The CDR3 bases are TGTGCCAGCAGCTCTCAGCCCCCTCCCAGGAACTATGGCTACACCTTC. It translates to CASSSQPPPRNYGYTF.

The genes are TRBV6-1 and TRBJ2-1, with D unclear. The CDR3 is made up of 13 amino acids. V gave up 5 bases and J gave up 4 bases, with 9 bases separating them. The germline gives CDR1 MNHNS, CDR2 SASEGT. The CDR3 loop is CASSPTNYNEQFF. CDR3 DNA sequence: TGTGCCAGCAGTCCCACTAATTACAATGAGCAGTTCTTC.

This sequence joins TRBV2 and TRBJ1-2; TRBD1 matches 9 bases. This CDR3 contains 14 residues. The germline V gene encodes CDR1 SNHLY and CDR2 FYNNEI. The V segment lost 3 bases and the J segment 12 bases; nucleotides outside the gene matches: 11. The CDR3, as DNA: TGTGCCAGCAGTGAGCAACCGGGACAGGGAAGAAACACCTTC. Its translation: CASSEQPGQGRNTF.

About this clone itself: The junction and the germline gene differ at one end; a read error may be behind it. V is TRBV28 and J is TRBJ2-5, with 9 nucleotides matching TRBD1. Germline V lookup: CDR1 MDHEN, CDR2 SYDVKM. This CDR3 is built from 12 residues. CDR3 coding DNA: TGTGCCGCAAACTCGGGGGGACAGGGCCAGAACTTC. Amino acids: CAANSGGQGQNF.

This chain uses TRBV4-3 with TRBJ2-5; 7 bases match TRBD2. The DNA matches TRBJ2-7 better at its end, which makes the J call doubtful. This CDR3 spans 16 amino acids. Germline CDR1 LGHNA, CDR2 YSLEER. CDR3 residues: CASSPGGGAGFYEQYF. The CDR3 DNA reads as TGCGCCAGCAGCCCGGGTGGGGGAGCGGGGTTCTACGAGCAGTACTTC.

This clone showed up just once. This chain uses TRBV12-5 with TRBJ2-3, with 7 bases identical to TRBD2. Germline V gene sequence: CDR1 LGHNT, CDR2 FRNRAP. The CDR3 is made up of 13 amino acids. The V segment lost 3 bases and the J segment 6 bases; nucleotides outside the gene matches: 3. The CDR3 here is CASGFAGVDTQYF. The CDR3, as DNA: TGTGCTAGTGGTTTTGCGGGAGTGGATACGCAGTATTTT.

V and J are TRBV5-1 and TRBJ1-4, with 7 nucleotides matching TRBD1. After removal of 7 bases from V and 4 bases from J, the junction contained 4 bases not matched to a gene. The V gene's germline CDR1 is SGHRS and CDR2 YFSETQ. The CDR3 sequence is 13 residues long. CDR3 DNA sequence: TGCGCCAGCCGGGACAGCTATAATGAAAAACTGTTTTTT. It encodes CASRDSYNEKLFF.

V and J are TRBV9 and TRBJ2-5, with a possible D match to TRBD1 (5 bases). The CDR3 contains 17 residues. V dropped 2 bases and J dropped 4 bases, with 21 bases sitting between them. Germline V gene data show CDR1 as SGDLS and CDR2 as YYNGEE. The CDR3 DNA reads TGTGCCAGCAGCGTGTATCAGGGAATAAGTGATGGAGAGACCCAGTACTTC. Its protein product is CASSVYQGISDGETQYF.

In regard to this clone: Different DNA sequences within this sample yield the same CDR3. This rearrangement joins TRBV29-1 to TRBJ1-2; D not certain. The germline V and J ends were trimmed by 2 bases and 5 bases, with 6 bases remaining between them. The germline gives CDR1 SQVTM, CDR2 ANQGSEA. The CDR3 runs to 11 residues. The CDR3 nucleotides are TGCAGCGTTGAAACCGGGTATGGCTACACCTTC. Its protein is CSVETGYGYTF.

J is TRBJ2-7 and V is TRBV5-1; D perhaps matches TRBD1 (6 bases). The CDR3 is 13 residues long. V was clipped by 4 bases and J by 5 bases, with 13 bases between them. Per germline, CDR1 SGHRS and CDR2 YFSETQ. CDR3 loop: CASSEPGHDEQYF. The DNA of the CDR3 is TGCGCCAGCAGCGAACCGGGACACGACGAGCAGTACTTC.

This clone was observed a handful of times. The chain recombines TRBV7-9 with TRBJ1-5; 7 positions agree with TRBD1. This CDR3 region has 15 residues. In germline, CDR1 is SEHNR, CDR2 FQNEAQ (reference sequence). The trim removed 5 bases at V and 6 bases at J, leaving 10 bases unmatched. CDR3 DNA: TGTGCCAGCAGCACAGGAGGGGGCGGGGGTCAGCCCCAGCATTTT. Amino acid sequence: CASSTGGGGGQPQHF.

The rearrangement links TRBV28 to TRBJ2-1; D may be TRBD2 (7 bases). The germline gives CDR1 MDHEN, CDR2 SYDVKM. V was clipped by 8 bases and J by 9 bases, with 23 bases between them. The CDR3 is 15 residues long. The CDR3 nucleotides read TGTGCCAGCCACGCATGGGGGGCGGGAGTGGGTGAGCAGTTCTTC. Translation: CASHAWGAGVGEQFF.

The V and J genes are TRBV7-8 and TRBJ2-1, with 9 bases lining up with TRBD2. This CDR3 comprises 16 residues. J was trimmed by 7 bases and V by 7 bases; bases with no gene match: 14. Germline values: CDR1 SGHVS, CDR2 FQNEAQ. The CDR3 sequence: CASTPPRREGDNEQFF. CDR3 bases: TGTGCCAGCACCCCTCCTCGGCGGGAGGGCGATAATGAGCAGTTCTTC.

The CDR3, as DNA: TGTGCCAGCAGCTCGTCAAGCGGACTCTGGGGCAATCAGCCCCAGCATTTT. Residues: CASSSSSGLWGNQPQHF. V is TRBV7-8 and J is TRBJ1-5; D is unclear. With 4 bases removed from V and 2 bases from J, the gap between germline ends came to 18 bases. The CDR3 totals 17 residues. CDR1 is SGHVS and CDR2 is FQNEAQ in the germline V gene.

The chain couples TRBV18 to TRBJ1-4; D gene unclear. Germline V lookup: CDR1 KGHSH, CDR2 LQKENI. With 5 bases removed from V and 4 bases from J, the gap between germline ends came to 8 bases. CDR3 size: 13 residues. Here the CDR3 reads CASSGQNNEKLFF. CDR3 in DNA: TGTGCCAGCTCAGGCCAGAATAATGAAAAACTGTTTTTT.

V and J are TRBV19 and TRBJ1-2; a weak D match, TRBD1 (5 bases). This CDR3 has 14 amino acids. With 5 bases removed from V and 4 bases from J, the gap between germline ends came to 14 bases. Per germline, CDR1 LNHDA and CDR2 SQIVND (reference sequence). The CDR3 DNA follows: TGTGCCAGTAGTCCCCGTGGGGCCCTCTATGGCTACACCTTC. It yields the protein CASSPRGALYGYTF.

This chain connects TRBV18 to TRBJ2-5; D not resolved. CDR1 and CDR2 (germline): KGHSH, LQKENI. The V and J ends lost 6 bases and 2 bases respectively, with 13 bases between them. The CDR3 totals 14 residues. The CDR3 protein is CASSTALTQETQYF. DNA for the CDR3: TGTGCCAGCTCTACGGCACTTACTCAAGAGACCCAGTACTTC.

The chain employs TRBV28 and TRBJ2-6; 7 nucleotides align to TRBD1. CDR3 length: 17 residues. CDR1 MDHEN and CDR2 SYDVKM come from the germline V gene. The V segment lost 6 bases and the J segment 0 bases; nucleotides outside the gene matches: 8. The CDR3 here is CASSHSRDSSGANVLTF. The CDR3 nucleotides read TGTGCCAGCAGCCATAGCCGGGACAGCTCTGGGGCCAACGTCCTGACTTTC.